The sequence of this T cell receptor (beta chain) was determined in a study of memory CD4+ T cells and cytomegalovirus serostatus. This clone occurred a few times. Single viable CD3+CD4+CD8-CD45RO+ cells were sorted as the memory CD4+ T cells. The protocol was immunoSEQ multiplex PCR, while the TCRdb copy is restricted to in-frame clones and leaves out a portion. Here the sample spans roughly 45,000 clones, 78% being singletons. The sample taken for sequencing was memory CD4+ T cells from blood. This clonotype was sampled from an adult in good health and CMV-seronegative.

In nucleotides, the CDR3 is TGTGCGTACAGGGGAACTGAAGCTTTCTTT. Its translation is CAYRGTEAFF. The rearrangement uses TRBV25-1 and TRBJ1-1; 7 bases are a match to TRBD1. The length of the CDR3 is 10 residues. Germline CDR1 and CDR2: MGHDK and SYGVNS.